Listed below are T cell receptor beta chains from one sample, sequenced in a study of TIL therapy for anti-PD-1-resistant metastatic lung cancer. The assay was immunoSEQ multiplex PCR, and TCRdb's table has in-frame clones only and misses some. In the table there are 40,000 to 60,000 clones, around three quarters of which are singletons. Sequenced material: blood, taken at baseline. The receptors stem from a woman aged 30 to 85 with non-small cell lung cancer. Each CDR3 is given with its conserved first and last residue. The D gene is left open where the match is weak. A row's size may be missing; if present it is once, few, many or a size class.

>TRBJ2-5|TRBV19|.|.
TGTGCCAGTAGTATCGGCCCCTCCGTGGAGACCCAGTACTTC
CASSIGPSVETQYF
>TRBJ1-5|TRBV7-8|TRBD1|.
TGTGCCAGCAGCACGAGCGGACAGGCCGTTCAGCCCCAGCATTTT
CASSTSGQAVQPQHF
>TRBJ1-6|TRBV5-1|TRBD1|.
TGCGCCAGCAGCAAGGGACAGGTAGATAATTCACCCCTCCACTTT
CASSKGQVDNSPLHF
>TRBJ1-1|TRBV14|.|.
TGTGCCAGCAGCCAAGATACGGGTGCGACAGACATGAACACTGAAGCTTTCTTT
CASSQDTGATDMNTEAFF
>TRBJ1-5|TRBV4-1|.|few
TGCGCCAGCAGCCAAAAGGGAGGGCTGCTACATCAGCCCCAGCATTTT
CASSQKGGLLHQPQHF
>TRBJ2-6|TRBV14|.|.
TGTGCCAGCAGCCAAGACGGTGGGGCCAACGTCCTGACTTTC
CASSQDGGANVLTF
>TRBJ2-5|TRBV10-3|TRBD2|.
TGTGCCATCAGCCCGGGACTAGCCGAGACCCAGTACTTC
CAISPGLAETQYF
>TRBJ1-1|TRBV2|.|.
TGTGCCAGCAAGACCTCAGGGTGGACCACTGAAGCTTTCTTT
CASKTSGWTTEAFF
>TRBJ1-1|TRBV5-6|.|.
TGTGCCAGCAGCCGGCGGACAGAACGCCGGGACACTGAAGCTTTCTTT
CASSRRTERRDTEAFF
>TRBJ1-2|TRBV19|.|.
TGTGCCAGTAGTATCCGGACGGAGGACCGGGGCTACACCTTC
CASSIRTEDRGYTF